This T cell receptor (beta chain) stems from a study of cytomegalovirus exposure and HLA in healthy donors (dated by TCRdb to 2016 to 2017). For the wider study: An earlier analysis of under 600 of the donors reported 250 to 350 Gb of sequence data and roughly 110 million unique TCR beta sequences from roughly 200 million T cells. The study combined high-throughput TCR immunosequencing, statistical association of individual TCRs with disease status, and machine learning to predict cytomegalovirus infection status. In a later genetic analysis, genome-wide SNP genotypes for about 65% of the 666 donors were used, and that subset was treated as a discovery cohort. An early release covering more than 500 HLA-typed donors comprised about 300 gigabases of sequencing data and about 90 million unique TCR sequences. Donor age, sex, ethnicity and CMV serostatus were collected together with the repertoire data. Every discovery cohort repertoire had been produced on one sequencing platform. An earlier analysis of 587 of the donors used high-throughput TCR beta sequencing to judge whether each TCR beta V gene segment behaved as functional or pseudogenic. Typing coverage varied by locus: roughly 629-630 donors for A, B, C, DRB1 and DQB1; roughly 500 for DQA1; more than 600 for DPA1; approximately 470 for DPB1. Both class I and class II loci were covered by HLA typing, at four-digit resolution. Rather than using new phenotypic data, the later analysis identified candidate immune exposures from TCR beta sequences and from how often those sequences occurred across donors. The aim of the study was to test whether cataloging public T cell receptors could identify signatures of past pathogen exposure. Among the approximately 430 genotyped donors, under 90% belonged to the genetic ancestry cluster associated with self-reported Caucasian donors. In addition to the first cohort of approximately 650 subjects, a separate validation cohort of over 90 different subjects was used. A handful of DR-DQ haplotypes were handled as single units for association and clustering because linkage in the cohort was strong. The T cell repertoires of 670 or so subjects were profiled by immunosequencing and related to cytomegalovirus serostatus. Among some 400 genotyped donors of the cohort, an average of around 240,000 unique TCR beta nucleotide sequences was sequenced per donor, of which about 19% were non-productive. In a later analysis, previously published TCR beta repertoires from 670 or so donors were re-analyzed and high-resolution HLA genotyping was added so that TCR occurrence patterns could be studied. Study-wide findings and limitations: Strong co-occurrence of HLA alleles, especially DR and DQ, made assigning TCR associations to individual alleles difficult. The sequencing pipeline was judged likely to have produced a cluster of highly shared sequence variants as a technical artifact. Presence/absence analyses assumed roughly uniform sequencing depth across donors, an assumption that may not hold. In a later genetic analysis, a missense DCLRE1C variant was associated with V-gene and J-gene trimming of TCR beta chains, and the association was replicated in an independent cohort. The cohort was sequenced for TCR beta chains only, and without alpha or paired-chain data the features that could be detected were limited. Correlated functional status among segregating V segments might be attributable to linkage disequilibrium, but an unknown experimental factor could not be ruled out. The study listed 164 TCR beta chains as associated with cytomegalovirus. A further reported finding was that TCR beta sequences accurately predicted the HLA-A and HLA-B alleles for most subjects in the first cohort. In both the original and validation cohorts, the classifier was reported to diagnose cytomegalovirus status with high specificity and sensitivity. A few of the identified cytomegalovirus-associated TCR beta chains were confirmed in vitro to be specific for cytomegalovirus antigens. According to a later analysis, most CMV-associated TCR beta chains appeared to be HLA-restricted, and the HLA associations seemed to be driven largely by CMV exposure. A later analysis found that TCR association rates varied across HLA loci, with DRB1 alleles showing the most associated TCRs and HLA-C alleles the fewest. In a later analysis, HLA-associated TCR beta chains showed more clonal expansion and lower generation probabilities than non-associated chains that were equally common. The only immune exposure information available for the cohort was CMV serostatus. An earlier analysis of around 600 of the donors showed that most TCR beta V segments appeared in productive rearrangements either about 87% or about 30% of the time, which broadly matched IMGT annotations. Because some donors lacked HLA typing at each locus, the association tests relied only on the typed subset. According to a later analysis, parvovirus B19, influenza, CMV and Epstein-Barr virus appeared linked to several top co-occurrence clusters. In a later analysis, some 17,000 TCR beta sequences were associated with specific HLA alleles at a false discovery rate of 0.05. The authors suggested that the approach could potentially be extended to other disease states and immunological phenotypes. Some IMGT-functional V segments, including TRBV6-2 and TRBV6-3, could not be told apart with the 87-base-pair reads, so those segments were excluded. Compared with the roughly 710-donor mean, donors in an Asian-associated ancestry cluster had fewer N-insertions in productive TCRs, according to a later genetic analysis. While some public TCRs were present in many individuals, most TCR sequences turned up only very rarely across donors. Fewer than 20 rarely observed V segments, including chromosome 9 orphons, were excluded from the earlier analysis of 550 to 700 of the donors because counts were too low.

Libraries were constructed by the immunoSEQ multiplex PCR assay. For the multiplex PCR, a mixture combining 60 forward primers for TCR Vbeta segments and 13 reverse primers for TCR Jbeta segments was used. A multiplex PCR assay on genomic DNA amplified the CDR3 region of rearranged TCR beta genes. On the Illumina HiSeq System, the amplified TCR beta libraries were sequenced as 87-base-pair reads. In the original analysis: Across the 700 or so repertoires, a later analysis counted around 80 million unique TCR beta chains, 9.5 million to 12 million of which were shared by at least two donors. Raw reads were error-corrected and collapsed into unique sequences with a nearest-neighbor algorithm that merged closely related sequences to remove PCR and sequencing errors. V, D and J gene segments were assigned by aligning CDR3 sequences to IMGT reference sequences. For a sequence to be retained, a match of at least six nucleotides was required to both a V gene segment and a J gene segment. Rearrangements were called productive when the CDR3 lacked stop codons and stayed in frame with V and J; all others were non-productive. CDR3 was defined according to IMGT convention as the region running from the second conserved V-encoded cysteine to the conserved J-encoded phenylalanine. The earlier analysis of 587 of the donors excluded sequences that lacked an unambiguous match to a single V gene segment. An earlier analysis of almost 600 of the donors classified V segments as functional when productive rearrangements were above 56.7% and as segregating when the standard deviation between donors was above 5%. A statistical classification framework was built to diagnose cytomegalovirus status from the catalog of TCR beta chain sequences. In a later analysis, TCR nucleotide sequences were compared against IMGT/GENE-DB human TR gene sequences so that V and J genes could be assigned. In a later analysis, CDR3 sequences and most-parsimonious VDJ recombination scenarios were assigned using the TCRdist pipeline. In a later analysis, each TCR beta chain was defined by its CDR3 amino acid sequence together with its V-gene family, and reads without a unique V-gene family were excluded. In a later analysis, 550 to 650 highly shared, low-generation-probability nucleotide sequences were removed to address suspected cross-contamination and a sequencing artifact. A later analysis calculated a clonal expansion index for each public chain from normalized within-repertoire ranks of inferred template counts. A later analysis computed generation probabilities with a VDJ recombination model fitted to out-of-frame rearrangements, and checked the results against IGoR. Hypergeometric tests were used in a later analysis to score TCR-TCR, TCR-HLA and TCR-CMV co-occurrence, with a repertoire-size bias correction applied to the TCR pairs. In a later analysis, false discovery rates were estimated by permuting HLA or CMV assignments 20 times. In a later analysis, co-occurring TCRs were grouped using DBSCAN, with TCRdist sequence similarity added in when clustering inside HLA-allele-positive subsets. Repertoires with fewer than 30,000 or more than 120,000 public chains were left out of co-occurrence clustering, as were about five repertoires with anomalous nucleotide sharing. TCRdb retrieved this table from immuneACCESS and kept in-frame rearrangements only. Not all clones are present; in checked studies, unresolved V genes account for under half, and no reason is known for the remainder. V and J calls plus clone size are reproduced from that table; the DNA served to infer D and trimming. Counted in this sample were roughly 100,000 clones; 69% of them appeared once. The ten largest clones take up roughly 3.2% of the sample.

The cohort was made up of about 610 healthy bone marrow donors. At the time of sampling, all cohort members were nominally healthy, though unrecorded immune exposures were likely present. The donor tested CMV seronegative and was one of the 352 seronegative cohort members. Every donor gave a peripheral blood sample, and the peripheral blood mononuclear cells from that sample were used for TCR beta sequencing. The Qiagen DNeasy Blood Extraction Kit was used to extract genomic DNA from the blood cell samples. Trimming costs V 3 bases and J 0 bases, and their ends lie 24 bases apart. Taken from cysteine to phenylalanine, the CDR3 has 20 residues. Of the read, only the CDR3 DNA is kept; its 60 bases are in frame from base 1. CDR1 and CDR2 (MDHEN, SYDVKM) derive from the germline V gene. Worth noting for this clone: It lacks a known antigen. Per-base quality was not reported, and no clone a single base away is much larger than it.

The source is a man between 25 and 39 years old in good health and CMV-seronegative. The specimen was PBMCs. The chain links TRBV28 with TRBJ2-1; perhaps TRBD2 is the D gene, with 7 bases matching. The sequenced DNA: TGTGCCAGCAGTTTCAGGGACTATGTGGGGGGCTCAAGCTCCTACAATGAGCAGTTCTTC. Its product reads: CASSFRDYVGGSSSYNEQFF. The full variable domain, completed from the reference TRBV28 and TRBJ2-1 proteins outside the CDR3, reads DVKVTQSSRYLVKRTGEKVFLECVQDMDHENMFWYRQDPGLGLRLIYFSYDVKMKEKGDIPEGYSVSREKKERFSLILESASTNQTSMYLCASSFRDYVGGSSSYNEQFFGPGTRLTVL.